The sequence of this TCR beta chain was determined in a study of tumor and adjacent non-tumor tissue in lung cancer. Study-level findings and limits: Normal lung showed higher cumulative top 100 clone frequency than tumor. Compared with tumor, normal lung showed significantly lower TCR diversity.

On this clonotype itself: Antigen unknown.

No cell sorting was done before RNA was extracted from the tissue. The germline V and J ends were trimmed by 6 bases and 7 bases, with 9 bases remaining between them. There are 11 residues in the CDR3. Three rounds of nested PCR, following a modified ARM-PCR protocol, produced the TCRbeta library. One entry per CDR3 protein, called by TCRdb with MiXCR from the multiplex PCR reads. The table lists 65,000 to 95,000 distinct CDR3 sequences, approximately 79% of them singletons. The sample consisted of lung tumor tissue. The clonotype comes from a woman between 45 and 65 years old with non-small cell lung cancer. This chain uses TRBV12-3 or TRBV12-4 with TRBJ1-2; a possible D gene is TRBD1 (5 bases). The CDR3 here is CASSQGTGYTF. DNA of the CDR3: TGTGCCAGCAGCCAGGGAACTGGCTACACCTTC.